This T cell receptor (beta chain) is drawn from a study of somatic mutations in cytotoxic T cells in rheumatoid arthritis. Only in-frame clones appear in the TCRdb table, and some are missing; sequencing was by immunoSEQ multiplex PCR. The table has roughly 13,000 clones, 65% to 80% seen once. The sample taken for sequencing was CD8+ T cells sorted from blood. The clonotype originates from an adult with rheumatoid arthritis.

The DNA of the CDR3 is TGTGCCAGCAGCCGGGGTGGCCTTTCCGGGGACACTGAAGCTTTCTTT. This translates into CASSRGGLSGDTEAFF. This rearrangement joins TRBV14 to TRBJ1-1, with unresolved D. Germline loops: CDR1 SGHDN, CDR2 FVKESK. V lost 4 bases, J lost 3 bases, and 18 bases lay in between. The CDR3 loop spans 16 amino acids.